What follows describes a single T cell receptor (beta chain). What it recognizes is unknown. This specimen belongs to a study of OX40 agonist ivuxolimab in advanced cancers. After removal of 0 bases from V and 4 bases from J, the junction contained 2 bases not matched to a gene. This CDR3 contains 16 residues. Per germline, CDR1 SGDLS and CDR2 YYNGEE. Some clones are missing from TCRdb's copy, which holds only in-frame ones; the method was immunoSEQ multiplex PCR. Counted here are roughly 81,000 clones, approximately 83% occurring once; the ten biggest clones make up about 6%. Whole-study results and caveats: CD4+ T cells averaged fewer expanded clones than CD8+ T cells.

This receptor was identified in an adult with an advanced solid tumor such as melanoma, head and neck, liver or kidney cancer. The material was CD4+ or CD8+ T cells sorted from blood, obtained in a trial of the OX40 agonist ivuxolimab. The chain has TRBV9 and TRBJ2-3; 13 positions match TRBD2. CDR3 nucleotides: TGTGCCAGCAGCGTAGGGACTAGCGGGAGCGCAGATACGCAGTATTTT. Encoded protein: CASSVGTSGSADTQYF.